A selection of T cell receptor beta chains follows, all from one sample in a study of blood T cell repertoires in COVID-19. Sequencing used immunoSEQ multiplex PCR; TCRdb keeps in-frame clones, though not all of them. The data contain tens of thousands of clones, almost 80% of them seen just once; the ten biggest clones take up 30% to 35%. The sequencing sample was made of peripheral blood. Source of these receptors: a woman older than 75 with acute or convalescent COVID-19. Each CDR3 is given with its conserved first and last residue. Fields, in order: J gene, clone size, D gene, V gene, CDR3 protein, CDR3 DNA. D genes are given only for firm matches. Clone size, where shown, is once, few, many, or a class for clones that have expanded.

TRBJ1-1	NA	NA	TRBV30	CAWSVLITEAFF	TGTGCCTGGAGTGTACTAATCACTGAAGCTTTCTTT
TRBJ1-1	NA	NA	TRBV18	CASSPGWGPNTEAFF	TGTGCCAGCTCACCGGGATGGGGCCCGAACACTGAAGCTTTCTTT
TRBJ1-1	NA	NA	TRBV18	CASSPLRDTEAFF	TGTGCCAGCTCACCGTTGCGAGACACTGAAGCTTTCTTT
TRBJ2-1	NA	TRBD2	TRBV4-1	CASSHPGLAGGPYNEQFF	TGCGCCAGCAGCCACCCCGGACTAGCGGGAGGCCCCTACAATGAGCAGTTCTTC
TRBJ2-1	NA	TRBD2	TRBV9	CASSFGLGVFREQFF	TGTGCCAGCAGCTTCGGACTAGGGGTCTTCAGGGAGCAGTTCTTC
TRBJ2-2	NA	NA	TRBV5-1	CASSGGTNTGELFF	TGCGCCAGCAGCGGCGGGACTAACACCGGGGAGCTGTTTTTT
TRBJ1-2	NA	NA	TRBV6-5	CASSSWYRDYGYTF	TGTGCCAGCAGTTCTTGGTACAGGGACTATGGCTACACCTTC
TRBJ1-2	NA	TRBD1	TRBV11-2	CASSPLSPRGRKYGYTF	TGTGCCAGCAGCCCCCTTTCACCCAGGGGGCGCAAATATGGCTACACCTTC
TRBJ1-6	NA	TRBD1	TRBV7-6	CASSSTGGFNSPLHF	TGTGCCAGCAGCTCGACAGGGGGCTTTAATTCACCCCTCCACTTT
TRBJ1-1	NA	TRBD1	TRBV19	CASSLRTGGNTEAFF	TGTGCCAGTAGTCTTAGGACAGGGGGAAACACTGAAGCTTTCTTT
TRBJ2-1	NA	TRBD1	TRBV5-1	CASSMGQGVPREQFF	TGCGCCAGCAGCATGGGACAGGGGGTTCCTAGAGAGCAGTTCTTC
TRBJ1-1	NA	NA	TRBV5-6	CASFTVPNTEAFF	TGTGCCAGCTTTACAGTCCCGAACACTGAAGCTTTCTTT
TRBJ1-2	once	NA	TRBV10-3	CAARGAGGIDYGYTF	TGTGCCGCGCGGGGGGCGGGCGGGATCGACTATGGCTACACCTTC